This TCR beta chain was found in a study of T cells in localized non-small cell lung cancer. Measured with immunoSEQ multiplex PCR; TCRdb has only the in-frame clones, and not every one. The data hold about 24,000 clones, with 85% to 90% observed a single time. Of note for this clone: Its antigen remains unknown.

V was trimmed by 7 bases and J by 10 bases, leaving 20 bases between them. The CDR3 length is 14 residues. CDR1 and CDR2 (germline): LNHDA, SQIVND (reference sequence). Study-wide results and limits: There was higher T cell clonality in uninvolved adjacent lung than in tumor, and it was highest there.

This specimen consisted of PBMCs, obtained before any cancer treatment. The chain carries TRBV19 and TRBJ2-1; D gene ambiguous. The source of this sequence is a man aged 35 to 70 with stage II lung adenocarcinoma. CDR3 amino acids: CASNHARRANEQFF. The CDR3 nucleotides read TGTGCCAGTAATCACGCCAGGCGTGCAAACGAGCAGTTCTTC. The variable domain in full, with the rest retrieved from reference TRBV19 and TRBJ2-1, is DGGITQSPKYLFRKEGQNVTLSCEQNLNHDAMYWYRQDPGQGLRLIYYSQIVNDFQKGDIAEGYSVSREKKESFPLTVTSAQKNPTAFYLCASNHARRANEQFFGPGTRLTVL.